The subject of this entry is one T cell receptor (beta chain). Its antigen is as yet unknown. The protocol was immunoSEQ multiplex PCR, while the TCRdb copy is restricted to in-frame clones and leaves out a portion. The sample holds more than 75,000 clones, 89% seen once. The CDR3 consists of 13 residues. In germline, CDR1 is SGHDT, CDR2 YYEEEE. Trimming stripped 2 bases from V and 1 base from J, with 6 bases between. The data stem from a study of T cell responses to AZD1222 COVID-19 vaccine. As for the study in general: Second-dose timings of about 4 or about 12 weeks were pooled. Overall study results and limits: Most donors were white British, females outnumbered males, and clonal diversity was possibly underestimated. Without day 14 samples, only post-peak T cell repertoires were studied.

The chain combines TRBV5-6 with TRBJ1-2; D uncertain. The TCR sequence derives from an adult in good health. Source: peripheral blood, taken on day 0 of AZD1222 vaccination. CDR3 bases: TGTGCCAGCAGCTTTGACGGTAACTATGGCTACACCTTC. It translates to CASSFDGNYGYTF.